This record looks at one TCR beta chain sequence and its context. Antigen specificity is unknown. Trimming took off 5 bases at V and 7 bases at J, with 15 bases between the two ends. This CDR3 has 13 residues. Germline values: CDR1 SGHNT, CDR2 YYREEE (reference sequence). This sample stems from a study of T cell repertoires in cytomegalovirus infection. The overall study: Both CMV infection and a matching HLA type were indicated by public TCR beta signatures.

Study observations and caveats: Cumulative public TCR beta family frequency identified carriers of CMV plus the relevant HLA.

Each CDR3 protein gets one entry after TCRdb re-called the reads with MiXCR. The sample has 100,000 to 150,000 distinct CDR3 sequences; roughly a quarter are singletons. The chain recombines TRBV5-4 with TRBJ1-2, with D uncertain. Specimen: PBMCs, sequenced either directly or after in vitro stimulation (not recorded which). This sequence originates from a human donor in good health (CMV status not recorded). Some clones in this sample may be carry-over from other donors' samples. As DNA, the CDR3 is TGTGCCAGCAGGGGAGGGCAGCTCGGTGGCTACACCTTC. Protein product: CASRGGQLGGYTF. Based on the CDR3 plus reference TRBV5-4 and TRBJ1-2, the full variable domain is ETGVTQSPTHLIKTRGQQVTLRCSSQSGHNTVSWYQQALGQGPQFIFQYYREEENGRGNFPPRFSGLQFPNYSSELNVNALELDDSALYLCASRGGQLGGYTFGSGTRLTVV.